These T cell receptor beta chains were read from a single sample in a study of graft-versus-host responses after intestinal transplantation. Antigens of these TCRs are unknown. Libraries were prepared by immunoSEQ multiplex PCR; TCRdb keeps only in-frame clonotypes and omits some of them. Among 50,000 to 80,000 clones, 90% were seen once, and the ten largest hold about 1.7%. The sample here was unstimulated CD8+ T cells sorted from spleen or lymph node cells, taken before transplant. These TCRs come from a human donor who was the organ donor for an intestinal transplant. Both conserved end residues are part of each CDR3. Each record gives: J gene, D gene, clone size, V gene, CDR3 length, CDR3 protein, CDR3 DNA. The D gene is left open where the match is weak. Some rows have no size entry. The others give once, few or many, or a class for an expanded clone.

j_gene: TRBJ2-7; d_gene: .; abundance: .; v_gene: TRBV7-8; len: 13; CDR3aa: CASSSSGIYEQYF; CDR3nt: TGTGCCAGCAGCTCTTCGGGGATCTACGAGCAGTACTTC
j_gene: TRBJ2-7; d_gene: .; abundance: .; v_gene: TRBV6-6; len: 13; CDR3aa: CASRDSSSYEQYF; CDR3nt: TGTGCCAGCAGGGACTCGAGCTCCTACGAGCAGTACTTC
j_gene: TRBJ2-7; d_gene: .; abundance: .; v_gene: TRBV4-2; len: 14; CDR3aa: CASSFAGLNYEQYF; CDR3nt: TGTGCCAGCAGCTTCGCAGGGCTGAATTACGAGCAGTACTTC
j_gene: TRBJ1-1; d_gene: .; abundance: .; v_gene: TRBV28; len: 13; CDR3aa: CASSLQFNTEAFF; CDR3nt: TGTGCCAGCAGTTTACAGTTTAACACTGAAGCTTTCTTT
j_gene: TRBJ2-7; d_gene: TRBD2; abundance: .; v_gene: TRBV5-1; len: 14; CDR3aa: CASSLASGTYEQYF; CDR3nt: TGCGCCAGCAGCTTGGCTAGCGGAACCTACGAGCAGTACTTC
j_gene: TRBJ2-3; d_gene: .; abundance: .; v_gene: TRBV5-6; len: 16; CDR3aa: CASSSGTAGGTDTQYF; CDR3nt: TGTGCCAGCAGCTCCGGGACCGCAGGGGGCACAGATACGCAGTATTTT
j_gene: TRBJ2-7; d_gene: .; abundance: .; v_gene: TRBV12-2; len: 12; CDR3aa: CASRVGQHEQYF; CDR3nt: TGTGCAAGTCGCGTGGGACAACACGAGCAGTACTTC
j_gene: TRBJ1-4; d_gene: .; abundance: .; v_gene: TRBV4-3; len: 16; CDR3aa: CASSHAPGSTNEKLFF; CDR3nt: TGCGCCAGCAGCCACGCGCCAGGGTCAACTAATGAAAAACTGTTTTTT
j_gene: TRBJ2-2; d_gene: TRBD1; abundance: .; v_gene: TRBV12-5; len: 16; CDR3aa: CASGCGGTGLSGELFF; CDR3nt: TGTGCTAGTGGGTGTGGGGGGACAGGGCTGTCCGGGGAGCTGTTTTTT
j_gene: TRBJ2-1; d_gene: TRBD2; abundance: .; v_gene: TRBV5-6; len: 15; CDR3aa: CASSLGWGGRGEQFF; CDR3nt: TGTGCCAGCAGCTTGGGCTGGGGCGGGAGAGGGGAGCAGTTCTTC
j_gene: TRBJ1-2; d_gene: TRBD1; abundance: few; v_gene: TRBV27; len: 17; CDR3aa: CASRHYTLGQGADGYTF; CDR3nt: TGTGCCAGCAGGCATTATACCCTTGGACAGGGGGCGGATGGCTACACCTTC
j_gene: TRBJ2-5; d_gene: TRBD2; abundance: .; v_gene: TRBV13; len: 15; CDR3aa: CASSFPREVGETQYF; CDR3nt: TGTGCCAGCAGCTTTCCGCGGGAGGTTGGGGAGACCCAGTACTTC
j_gene: TRBJ2-1; d_gene: TRBD1; abundance: .; v_gene: TRBV28; len: 14; CDR3aa: CASSPRTGNNEQFF; CDR3nt: TGTGCCAGCAGTCCGCGGACAGGGAACAATGAGCAGTTCTTC
j_gene: TRBJ2-3; d_gene: .; abundance: .; v_gene: TRBV13; len: 16; CDR3aa: CASSSRGETNTDTQYF; CDR3nt: TGTGCCAGCAGCTCCCGAGGAGAGACTAACACAGATACGCAGTATTTT
j_gene: TRBJ1-1; d_gene: .; abundance: medium-sized; v_gene: TRBV9; len: 15; CDR3aa: CASSVEVQGTAEAFF; CDR3nt: TGTGCCAGCAGCGTAGAAGTCCAGGGGACCGCTGAAGCTTTCTTT
j_gene: TRBJ1-4; d_gene: .; abundance: once; v_gene: TRBV30; len: 16; CDR3aa: CAWSVGGPATNEKLFF; CDR3nt: TGTGCCTGGAGTGTCGGAGGTCCAGCAACTAATGAAAAACTGTTTTTT
j_gene: TRBJ2-7; d_gene: TRBD2; abundance: .; v_gene: TRBV13; len: 14; CDR3aa: CASSPSGPSYEQYF; CDR3nt: TGTGCCAGCAGCCCTAGCGGACCATCCTACGAGCAGTACTTC
j_gene: TRBJ1-2; d_gene: .; abundance: .; v_gene: TRBV18; len: 16; CDR3aa: CASSPRTSPRWAGYTF; CDR3nt: TGTGCCAGCTCACCAAGGACATCTCCCCGGTGGGCTGGCTACACCTTC
j_gene: TRBJ1-2; d_gene: .; abundance: .; v_gene: TRBV4-1; len: 15; CDR3aa: CASSQDGGLQRGYTF; CDR3nt: TGCGCCAGCAGCCAAGACGGGGGGCTACAGCGTGGCTACACCTTC
j_gene: TRBJ2-7; d_gene: TRBD2; abundance: .; v_gene: TRBV4-2; len: 17; CDR3aa: CASSQDVLAGDLWEQYF; CDR3nt: TGTGCCAGCAGCCAAGATGTGCTAGCGGGAGATCTCTGGGAGCAGTACTTC
j_gene: TRBJ1-1; d_gene: .; abundance: .; v_gene: TRBV7-9; len: 15; CDR3aa: CASSLEGVQRTEAFF; CDR3nt: TGTGCCAGCAGCTTAGAGGGGGTTCAGAGGACTGAAGCTTTCTTT
j_gene: TRBJ2-5; d_gene: TRBD2; abundance: .; v_gene: TRBV10-2; len: 17; CDR3aa: CASSEQSSGRAQETQYF; CDR3nt: TGCGCCAGCAGTGAGCAATCTAGCGGGAGAGCCCAAGAGACCCAGTACTTC
j_gene: TRBJ1-1; d_gene: .; abundance: .; v_gene: TRBV6-1; len: 15; CDR3aa: CASTFTLTGDTEAFF; CDR3nt: TGTGCCAGCACCTTTACGCTGACGGGGGACACTGAAGCTTTCTTT
j_gene: TRBJ1-5; d_gene: .; abundance: .; v_gene: TRBV4-1; len: 16; CDR3aa: CASSQEWGHSNQPQHF; CDR3nt: TGCGCCAGCAGCCAAGAGTGGGGGCATAGCAATCAGCCCCAGCATTTT
j_gene: TRBJ2-7; d_gene: .; abundance: .; v_gene: TRBV5-8; len: 13; CDR3aa: CASSGGLLYEQYF; CDR3nt: TGTGCCAGCAGCGGGGGACTTCTATACGAGCAGTACTTC
j_gene: TRBJ2-5; d_gene: TRBD2; abundance: .; v_gene: TRBV29-1; len: 14; CDR3aa: CSVERGLARETQYF; CDR3nt: TGCAGCGTTGAAAGGGGACTAGCCCGGGAGACCCAGTACTTC
j_gene: TRBJ2-7; d_gene: .; abundance: .; v_gene: TRBV5-8; len: 14; CDR3aa: CASSLGGSSYEQYF; CDR3nt: TGTGCCAGCAGCTTGGGGGGCAGCTCCTACGAGCAGTACTTC
j_gene: TRBJ1-1; d_gene: TRBD1; abundance: .; v_gene: TRBV9; len: 17; CDR3aa: CASSSGTGVKRNTEAFF; CDR3nt: TGTGCCAGCAGTTCCGGGACAGGGGTGAAGAGGAACACTGAAGCTTTCTTT
j_gene: TRBJ2-2; d_gene: TRBD2; abundance: .; v_gene: TRBV5-1; len: 17; CDR3aa: CASSVPGLAGGGGELFF; CDR3nt: TGCGCCAGCAGTGTGCCGGGACTAGCGGGAGGAGGCGGGGAGCTGTTTTTT
j_gene: TRBJ2-7; d_gene: TRBD2; abundance: few; v_gene: TRBV4-1; len: 16; CDR3aa: CASSQASGSFSYEQYF; CDR3nt: TGCGCCAGCAGCCAAGCTAGCGGGAGTTTCTCCTACGAGCAGTACTTC
j_gene: TRBJ2-2; d_gene: .; abundance: .; v_gene: TRBV21-1; len: 19; CDR3aa: CASSAQTGVDREGAGELFF; CDR3nt: TGTGCCAGCAGCGCCCAAACGGGGGTAGACAGGGAAGGCGCCGGGGAGCTGTTTTTT
j_gene: TRBJ1-1; d_gene: .; abundance: .; v_gene: TRBV2; len: 14; CDR3aa: CASSDAQGRAEAFF; CDR3nt: TGTGCCAGCAGTGACGCGCAGGGAAGGGCTGAAGCTTTCTTT
j_gene: TRBJ2-4; d_gene: TRBD1; abundance: .; v_gene: TRBV9; len: 17; CDR3aa: CASSVEGTGNVRDIQYF; CDR3nt: TGTGCCAGCAGCGTAGAGGGGACAGGGAATGTTAGGGACATTCAGTACTTC
j_gene: TRBJ2-1; d_gene: .; abundance: .; v_gene: TRBV5-1; len: 12; CDR3aa: CASSLVADEQFF; CDR3nt: TGCGCCAGCTCACTAGTGGCGGATGAGCAGTTCTTC
j_gene: TRBJ2-1; d_gene: .; abundance: once; v_gene: TRBV4-3; len: 14; CDR3aa: CASSQERTNNEQFF; CDR3nt: TGCGCCAGCAGCCAAGAACGAACAAACAATGAGCAGTTCTTC
j_gene: TRBJ1-1; d_gene: .; abundance: .; v_gene: TRBV14; len: 15; CDR3aa: CASSQEEGRGTEAFF; CDR3nt: TGTGCCAGCAGCCAAGAGGAGGGGCGCGGCACTGAAGCTTTCTTT
j_gene: TRBJ1-3; d_gene: .; abundance: .; v_gene: TRBV27; len: 14; CDR3aa: CASSPLTRGNTIYF; CDR3nt: TGTGCCAGCAGTCCCCTCACAAGAGGAAACACCATATATTTT
j_gene: TRBJ1-1; d_gene: .; abundance: .; v_gene: TRBV7-2; len: 13; CDR3aa: CASKHDSLGPTRF; CDR3nt: TGTGCCAGCAAACACGATTCTCTAGGCCCGACGCGGTTT
j_gene: TRBJ2-7; d_gene: TRBD2; abundance: .; v_gene: TRBV4-2; len: 16; CDR3aa: CASSQDQSGSPNEQYF; CDR3nt: TGTGCCAGCAGCCAAGATCAGAGCGGGAGCCCCAACGAGCAGTACTTC
j_gene: TRBJ2-3; d_gene: TRBD2; abundance: .; v_gene: TRBV9; len: 15; CDR3aa: CASGRASGLTDTQYF; CDR3nt: TGTGCCAGCGGACGGGCTAGCGGCCTCACAGATACGCAGTATTTT
j_gene: TRBJ1-1; d_gene: .; abundance: .; v_gene: TRBV29-1; len: 12; CDR3aa: CSVGSVNTEAFF; CDR3nt: TGCAGCGTTGGGTCAGTGAACACTGAAGCTTTCTTT
j_gene: TRBJ2-1; d_gene: TRBD2; abundance: .; v_gene: TRBV30; len: 15; CDR3aa: CAWERRTSGINEQFF; CDR3nt: TGTGCCTGGGAAAGGAGGACTAGCGGGATTAATGAGCAGTTCTTC
j_gene: TRBJ2-5; d_gene: TRBD1; abundance: .; v_gene: TRBV5-1; len: 14; CDR3aa: CASSLVRGQETQYF; CDR3nt: TGCGCCAGCAGCTTGGTCAGGGGGCAAGAGACCCAGTACTTC
j_gene: TRBJ1-2; d_gene: TRBD1; abundance: .; v_gene: TRBV5-1; len: 14; CDR3aa: CASSPGTGGDGYTF; CDR3nt: TGCGCCAGCAGCCCGGGGACAGGGGGAGATGGCTACACCTTC
j_gene: TRBJ2-7; d_gene: .; abundance: .; v_gene: TRBV11-2; len: 14; CDR3aa: CASSGPGLNYEQYF; CDR3nt: TGTGCCAGCAGCGGTCCGGGACTTAACTACGAGCAGTACTTC
j_gene: TRBJ2-7; d_gene: TRBD2; abundance: .; v_gene: TRBV9; len: 17; CDR3aa: CASSAGLAGDGAYEQYF; CDR3nt: TGTGCCAGCAGCGCGGGACTAGCGGGAGACGGCGCTTACGAGCAGTACTTC
j_gene: TRBJ2-3; d_gene: TRBD2; abundance: .; v_gene: TRBV15; len: 14; CDR3aa: CATSRGTSATSQYF; CDR3nt: TGTGCCACCAGCAGAGGGACTAGCGCGACTTCGCAGTATTTT
j_gene: TRBJ2-3; d_gene: .; abundance: .; v_gene: TRBV5-1; len: 16; CDR3aa: CASSRRRLQFRDTQYF; CDR3nt: TGCGCCAGCAGCCGCAGGAGGCTCCAATTCAGGGATACGCAGTATTTT
j_gene: TRBJ2-5; d_gene: TRBD2; abundance: .; v_gene: TRBV7-3; len: 15; CDR3aa: CASSLSGAPQETQYF; CDR3nt: TGTGCCAGCAGCTTGAGCGGGGCTCCTCAAGAGACCCAGTACTTC
j_gene: TRBJ2-4; d_gene: .; abundance: .; v_gene: TRBV9; len: 14; CDR3aa: CASSVRGGRDIQYF; CDR3nt: TGTGCCAGCAGCGTGCGAGGGGGAAGGGACATTCAGTACTTC
j_gene: TRBJ2-5; d_gene: .; abundance: once; v_gene: TRBV25-1; len: 13; CDR3aa: CASSDRVQETQYF; CDR3nt: TGTGCCAGCAGTGATCGGGTCCAAGAGACCCAGTACTTC
j_gene: TRBJ2-5; d_gene: TRBD1; abundance: .; v_gene: TRBV5-1; len: 15; CDR3aa: CASRVGRGYQETQYF; CDR3nt: TGCGCCAGCAGAGTGGGCAGGGGGTACCAAGAGACCCAGTACTTC
j_gene: TRBJ2-5; d_gene: TRBD1; abundance: .; v_gene: TRBV4-1; len: 15; CDR3aa: CASSQGAGGQETQYF; CDR3nt: TGCGCCAGCAGCCAAGGCGCAGGGGGTCAAGAGACCCAGTACTTC
j_gene: TRBJ2-7; d_gene: .; abundance: once; v_gene: TRBV10-1; len: 14; CDR3aa: CASSEGTPIYEQYF; CDR3nt: TGCGCCAGCAGTGAGGGGACACCGATTTACGAGCAGTACTTC
j_gene: TRBJ2-7; d_gene: .; abundance: .; v_gene: TRBV10-3; len: 11; CDR3aa: CATSDNYEQYF; CDR3nt: TGTGCCACCTCGGACAACTACGAGCAGTACTTC
j_gene: TRBJ1-1; d_gene: .; abundance: .; v_gene: TRBV6-6; len: 15; CDR3aa: CASRTPGDFNTEAFF; CDR3nt: TGTGCCAGCAGGACCCCCGGGGACTTCAACACTGAAGCTTTCTTT
j_gene: TRBJ1-5; d_gene: .; abundance: once; v_gene: TRBV6-6; len: 13; CDR3aa: CASHPGRDQPQHF; CDR3nt: TGTGCCAGCCACCCAGGGAGGGATCAGCCCCAGCATTTT
j_gene: TRBJ2-3; d_gene: TRBD2; abundance: .; v_gene: TRBV9; len: 15; CDR3aa: CASSVAGIGGDTQYF; CDR3nt: TGTGCCAGCAGCGTAGCCGGGATCGGGGGGGATACGCAGTATTTT
j_gene: TRBJ2-1; d_gene: TRBD1; abundance: .; v_gene: TRBV27; len: 14; CDR3aa: CASSAGQVGNEQFF; CDR3nt: TGTGCCAGCAGTGCGGGACAGGTAGGGAATGAGCAGTTCTTC
j_gene: TRBJ2-7; d_gene: TRBD2; abundance: .; v_gene: TRBV15; len: 16; CDR3aa: CATSREFLLAEYEQYF; CDR3nt: TGTGCCACCAGCAGAGAATTTCTACTAGCGGAATACGAGCAGTACTTC